This T cell receptor (beta chain) was sequenced for a study of T cells after yellow fever vaccination. In TCRdb, the 5' RACE reads were re-called with MiXCR into one record per CDR3 protein. The data contain a few hundred thousand distinct CDR3 sequences, 3% to 4.5% of them singletons. The CDR3 loop spans 15 amino acids. V lost 5 bases, J lost 1 base, and 13 bases lay in between. CDR1 is MNHNS and CDR2 is SASEGT in the germline V gene. This clonotype was found a few times. The rearrangement uses TRBV6-1 and TRBJ2-3; D is unclear. The sequence was obtained from a man aged 18 to 30 who received the YFV17D yellow fever vaccine. The sample was PBMCs, taken 5 days after the yellow fever booster vaccination. The CDR3 loop is CASSPLSQGTDTQYF. The DNA for the CDR3 is TGTGCCAGCAGTCCTCTCAGCCAGGGCACAGATACGCAGTATTTT.